What follows are 6 T cell receptor beta chains derived from one specimen sequenced in a study of blood T cell repertoires in COVID-19. TCRdb's table, derived via immunoSEQ multiplex PCR, lists solely in-frame clones and lacks some. The sample has about 170,000 clones, about four fifths seen once. Material for sequencing was peripheral blood. All receptors derive from a woman over 75 with acute or convalescent COVID-19.

The CDR3 region has the DNA TGTGCCAGCAGTTTATCGGGGGACAATCAGCCCCAGCATTTT. As protein: CASSLSGDNQPQHF. This chain joins TRBV28 and TRBJ1-5; D possibly corresponds to TRBD1 (5 bases). This CDR3 has 14 amino acids. Trimming pared 1 base from V and 3 bases from J, leaving 7 bases between. CDR1 is MDHEN and CDR2 is SYDVKM in the germline V gene.

This clone was picked up a small number of times. The chain links TRBV13 to TRBJ2-4; 7 bases fit TRBD2. In germline, CDR1 is PRHDT, CDR2 FYEKMQ (reference sequence). V gave up 10 bases and J gave up 7 bases; unmatched junction bases: 13. The CDR3 sequence is 14 residues long. DNA for the CDR3: TGTGCCACCCAGAGCAGGGCGGGAGCGAACATTCAGTACTTC. Its translation is CATQSRAGANIQYF.

The chain is built from TRBV11-2 and TRBJ2-1, with 13 nucleotides matching TRBD2. This CDR3 contains 17 residues. With V trimmed by 5 bases and J by 5 bases, 9 bases remained unmatched. Germline loops: CDR1 SGHAT, CDR2 FQNNGV. The CDR3 nucleotides read TGTGCCAGCAGCGCAATCGGACTAGCGGGGGATCACAATGAGCAGTTCTTC. It translates to CASSAIGLAGDHNEQFF.

The CDR3: CAWSGRGPYNEQFF. CDR3 in DNA: TGTGCCTGGAGCGGCAGGGGCCCCTACAATGAGCAGTTCTTC. The chain joins TRBV30 to TRBJ2-1, with D possibly TRBD1 on 6 matching bases. CDR1 and CDR2 from the germline V gene are GTSNPN and SVGIG (reference sequence). Trimming took off 3 bases at V and 2 bases at J, with 11 bases between the two ends. The CDR3 covers 14 residues.

This clone was seen a few times. The genes are TRBV6-1 and TRBJ2-7; weak D call: TRBD1 (5 bases). This CDR3 spans 16 amino acids. V shed 3 bases and J shed 1 base, with 16 bases lying between them. In germline, CDR1 is MNHNS, CDR2 SASEGT. The CDR3 nucleotides read TGTGCCAGCAGTGACGGTGGGGCGGATTCTTCCTACGAGCAGTACTTC. Translated, it gives CASSDGGADSSYEQYF.

The chain combines TRBV7-2 with TRBJ2-5; 7 bases agree with TRBD1. The V segment lost 5 bases and the J segment 6 bases; nucleotides outside the gene matches: 9. This CDR3 is built from 14 residues. Per germline, CDR1 SGHTA and CDR2 FQGNSA. The CDR3 loop reads CASSNDRVEKTQYF. For the CDR3, the DNA is TGTGCCAGCAGCAATGACAGGGTGGAGAAGACCCAGTACTTC.